A single sample is the source of the 15 T cell receptor beta chains below, sequenced in a study of metastatic and nonmetastatic thyroid tumors. From the PCR reads, TCRdb re-called clones with MiXCR. This table holds about 18,000 clones, roughly a fifth found once. Each patient came to thyroid surgery without any prior treatment (of any kind). Sequenced sample: tumor tissue. These receptors originate from a female donor with papillary thyroid cancer or a benign thyroid nodule (not recorded which). Some clones in this sample may be carry-over from other donors' samples.

This clone has just a few counts. The genes are TRBV6-1 and TRBJ1-2; the match to TRBD1 covers 10 bases. Trimming removed 7 bases from V and 4 bases from J; junction bases left unmatched: 6. This CDR3 has 14 amino acids. Germline assignment: CDR1 MNHNS and CDR2 SASEGT. CDR3 amino acids: CASNGQGGAYGYTF. The CDR3 nucleotides are TGTGCCAGCAACGGACAGGGGGGGGCCTATGGCTACACCTTC.

In its sample, this clone is medium-sized. The genes are TRBV5-1 and TRBJ2-1, with 7 nucleotides matching TRBD2. This CDR3 has 16 amino acids. J lost 8 bases, V lost 0 bases, and 11 bases had no gene match. Germline V gene lookup returns CDR1 SGHRS and CDR2 YFSETQ. The CDR3 reads CASSLAPGLGLYEQFF. CDR3 DNA sequence: TGCGCCAGCAGCTTGGCCCCTGGACTAGGTCTTTATGAGCAGTTCTTC. The entire variable domain, with the rest obtained from reference TRBV5-1 and TRBJ2-1, is as follows: KAGVTQTPRYLIKTRGQQVTLSCSPISGHRSVSWYQQTPGQGLQFLFEYFSETQRNKGNFPGRFSGRQFSNSRSEMNVSTLELGDSALYLCASSLAPGLGLYEQFFGPGTRLTVL.

This clone is medium-sized. This sequence joins TRBV10-3 and TRBJ2-5, with 8 bases identical to TRBD2. V lost 4 bases and J lost 1; bases outside the gene matches: 5. This CDR3 spans 15 amino acids. Per germline, CDR1 ENHRY and CDR2 SYGVKD. The DNA of the CDR3 is TGTGCCATCAGTGCGACGGGAGGGCCCCAAGAGACCCAGTACTTC. The encoded protein is CAISATGGPQETQYF.

The chain is built from TRBV19 and TRBJ2-2; D may be TRBD2 (5 bases). The CDR3 consists of 15 residues. The germline V gene encodes CDR1 LNHDA and CDR2 SQIVND (reference sequence). Trimming pared 3 bases from V and 2 bases from J, leaving 10 bases between. This chain's CDR3 is CASSMELVNTGELFF. The CDR3 nucleotides are TGTGCCAGTAGTATGGAACTAGTTAACACCGGGGAGCTGTTTTTT.

This clone was recorded a few times. This rearrangement joins TRBV2 to TRBJ2-7, with D perhaps being TRBD1 or TRBD2 (6 bases each). Trimming pared 6 bases from V and 0 bases from J, leaving 9 bases between. The CDR3 is made up of 13 amino acids. Germline CDR1 SNHLY, CDR2 FYNNEI. In nucleotides, the CDR3 is TGTGCCAGCAGGGGGGGCCTCTCCTACGAGCAGTACTTC. Residues: CASRGGLSYEQYF.

At least ten counts were recorded for this clone. Other DNA sequences from this sample encode an identical CDR3 as well. CDR3 DNA sequence: TGTGCCAGCAGCGTAGATGCCTCTGGAAACACCATATATTTT. Translated: CASSVDASGNTIYF. The genes are TRBV9 and TRBJ1-3, with D hard to call. The CDR3 is 14 amino acids. Trimming cost V 0 bases and J 0 bases, with 4 bases left between them. Germline V gives CDR1 SGDLS, CDR2 YYNGEE.

This clone was seen at least ten times. One end of the junction fails to match germline, which may point to a read error. The chain employs TRBV7-7 and TRBJ2-1, with 7 bases aligning to TRBD2. The CDR3 is made up of 15 amino acids. Germline CDR1 reads SSHAT; CDR2 reads FNYEAQ (reference sequence). CDR3 DNA: TGTGCTAGCAGCTTAGGGAGGGGCTCCTACAATGAGCAGTTCTTC. Translation gives CASSLGRGSYNEQFF.

V and J are TRBV11-3 and TRBJ2-7, with 8 nucleotides matching TRBD1. CDR3 length: 13 amino acids. CDR1 is SGHNT and CDR2 is YENEEA in the germline V gene. V shed 4 bases and J 3 bases; nucleotides not matched to a gene: 2. As DNA, the CDR3 is TGTGCCAGCAGCTACGGACAGGGCTACGAGCAGTACTTC. This codes for CASSYGQGYEQYF.

The chain recombines TRBV5-1 with TRBJ2-7; maybe TRBD1 (6 bases). With 0 bases removed from V and 4 bases from J, the gap between germline ends came to 14 bases. CDR1 and CDR2 (germline): SGHRS, YFSETQ. The CDR3 extends over 15 amino acids. In DNA form, the CDR3 reads TGCGCCAGCAGCTTGGAAGGCAGGGGAGCGTACGAGCAGTACTTC. Its protein is CASSLEGRGAYEQYF.

This clone occurred many times. The chain couples TRBV11-3 to TRBJ2-3; 8 nucleotides align to TRBD2. Unmatched junction bases numbered 14, after V lost 4 bases and J lost 2 bases. The CDR3 is made up of 18 amino acids. Germline CDR1 and CDR2: SGHNT and YENEEA. CDR3 sequence (DNA): TGTGCCAGCAGCTCATTCGGGGGGGCGGGCCTGCACACAGATACGCAGTATTTT. This sequence encodes CASSSFGGAGLHTDTQYF.

This clone was observed many times. The chain combines TRBV7-9 with TRBJ2-5; 7 bases map to TRBD1. J lost 4 bases, V lost 5 bases, and 7 bases had no gene match. Germline V lookup: CDR1 SEHNR, CDR2 FQNEAQ (reference sequence). The CDR3 is 14 residues long. CDR3 nucleotide sequence: TGTGCCAGCAGCCCGACAGGGCCGGGAGAGACCCAGTACTTC. It encodes CASSPTGPGETQYF. The variable domain in full, with the rest retrieved from reference TRBV7-9 and TRBJ2-5, is DTGVSQNPRHKITKRGQNVTFRCDPISEHNRLYWYRQTLGQGPEFLTYFQNEAQLEKSRLLSDRFSAERPKGSFSTLEIQRTEQGDSAMYLCASSPTGPGETQYFGPGTRLLVL.

This clone occurred many times. V is TRBV4-2 and J is TRBJ1-2; D is uncertain. CDR3 length: 16 amino acids. Trimming stripped 1 base from V and 4 bases from J, with 16 bases between. Germline V gene sequence: CDR1 LGHNA, CDR2 YNFKEQ. CDR3 in amino acids: CASSQGLGRFSYGYTF. The DNA for the CDR3 is TGTGCCAGCAGCCAAGGACTAGGGCGTTTTAGCTATGGCTACACCTTC.

This clone was seen ten or more times. Other DNA sequences in the sample encode the same CDR3. This chain connects TRBV5-1 to TRBJ2-1, with TRBD2 identical over 9 bases. CDR3 length equals 15 residues. CDR1 and CDR2 from the germline V gene are SGHRS and YFSETQ. With 1 base clipped from V and 9 bases from J, the junction kept 8 bases outside the gene matches. CDR3 in DNA: TGCGCCAGCAGCTTGATGACTAGCGGCAGCCTTGAGCAGTTCTTC. Translated: CASSLMTSGSLEQFF.

This clone was detected a few times. The chain recombines TRBV2 with TRBJ2-3; 8 bases fit TRBD2. The CDR3 length is 15 residues. The germline CDR1 and CDR2 sequences are SNHLY and FYNNEI. The trim removed 4 bases at V and 5 bases at J, leaving 8 bases unmatched. CDR3 nucleotide sequence: TGTGCCAGCAGTGGGGAGGGACTAGGTTTAGATACGCAGTATTTT. Its protein is CASSGEGLGLDTQYF.

This clone was recorded many times. This sequence joins TRBV3-1 and TRBJ1-5, with a weak D call TRBD1 (5 bases). Germline V gene data show CDR1 as LGHDT and CDR2 as YNNKEL (reference sequence). Trimming left V 1 base short and J 4 bases short, with 8 bases between. This CDR3 is built from 14 residues. CDR3 region: CASSQGGTNQPQHF. CDR3 coding DNA: TGTGCCAGCAGCCAAGGAGGGACGAATCAGCCCCAGCATTTT.